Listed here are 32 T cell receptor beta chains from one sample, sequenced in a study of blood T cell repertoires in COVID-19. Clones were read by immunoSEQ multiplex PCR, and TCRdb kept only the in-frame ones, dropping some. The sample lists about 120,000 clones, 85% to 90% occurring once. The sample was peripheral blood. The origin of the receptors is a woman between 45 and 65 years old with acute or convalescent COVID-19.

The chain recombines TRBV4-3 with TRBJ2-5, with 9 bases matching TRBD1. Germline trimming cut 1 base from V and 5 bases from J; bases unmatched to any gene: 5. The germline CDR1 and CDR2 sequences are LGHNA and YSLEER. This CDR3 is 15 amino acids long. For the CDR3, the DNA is TGCGCCAGCAGCCAAGGGACAGGGGTGGTGGAGACCCAGTACTTC. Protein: CASSQGTGVVETQYF.

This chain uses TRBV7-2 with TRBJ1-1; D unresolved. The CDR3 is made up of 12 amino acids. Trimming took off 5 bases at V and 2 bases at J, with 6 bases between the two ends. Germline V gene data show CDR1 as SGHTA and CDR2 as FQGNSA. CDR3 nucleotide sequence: TGTGCCAGCAGCCATAGAAACACTGAAGCTTTCTTT. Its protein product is CASSHRNTEAFF.

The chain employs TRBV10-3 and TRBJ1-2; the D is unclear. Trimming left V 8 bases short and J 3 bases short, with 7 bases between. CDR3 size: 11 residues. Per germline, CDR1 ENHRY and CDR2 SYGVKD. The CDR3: CAILADYGYTF. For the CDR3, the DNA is TGTGCCATCCTGGCAGACTATGGCTACACCTTC.

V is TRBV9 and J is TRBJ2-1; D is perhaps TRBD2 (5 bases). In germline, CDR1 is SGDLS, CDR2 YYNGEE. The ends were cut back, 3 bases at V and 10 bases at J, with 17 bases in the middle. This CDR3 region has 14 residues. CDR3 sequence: CASSARFGLHEQFF. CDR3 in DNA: TGTGCCAGCAGCGCTAGGTTTGGACTCCACGAGCAGTTCTTC.

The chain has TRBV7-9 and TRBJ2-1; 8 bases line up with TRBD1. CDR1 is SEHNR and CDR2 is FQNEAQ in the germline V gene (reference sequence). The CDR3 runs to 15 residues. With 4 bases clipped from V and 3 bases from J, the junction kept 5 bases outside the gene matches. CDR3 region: CASSSDRGGYNEQFF. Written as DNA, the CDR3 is TGTGCCAGCAGCTCCGACAGGGGAGGCTACAATGAGCAGTTCTTC.

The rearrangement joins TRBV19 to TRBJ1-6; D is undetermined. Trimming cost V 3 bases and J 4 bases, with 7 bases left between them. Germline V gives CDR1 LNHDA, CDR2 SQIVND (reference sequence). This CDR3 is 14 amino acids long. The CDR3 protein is CASSMGQYNSPLHF. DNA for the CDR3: TGTGCCAGTAGTATGGGCCAGTATAATTCACCCCTCCACTTT. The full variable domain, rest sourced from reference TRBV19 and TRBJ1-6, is DGGITQSPKYLFRKEGQNVTLSCEQNLNHDAMYWYRQDPGQGLRLIYYSQIVNDFQKGDIAEGYSVSREKKESFPLTVTSAQKNPTAFYLCASSMGQYNSPLHFGNGTRLTVT.

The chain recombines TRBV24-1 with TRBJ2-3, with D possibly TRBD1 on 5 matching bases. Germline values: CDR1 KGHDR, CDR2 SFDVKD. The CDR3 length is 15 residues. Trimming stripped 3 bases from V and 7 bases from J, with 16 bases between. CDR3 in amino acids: CATSDSGALANTQYF. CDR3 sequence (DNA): TGTGCCACCAGTGATAGTGGGGCCTTGGCAAATACGCAGTATTTT.

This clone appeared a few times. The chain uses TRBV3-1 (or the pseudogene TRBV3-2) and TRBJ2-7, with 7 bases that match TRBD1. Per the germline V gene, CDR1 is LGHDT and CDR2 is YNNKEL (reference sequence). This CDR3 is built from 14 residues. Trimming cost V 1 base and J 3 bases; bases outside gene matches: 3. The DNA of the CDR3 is TGTGCCAGCAGCCAAGTTCCAGGGGGCTACGAGCAGTACTTC. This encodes CASSQVPGGYEQYF.

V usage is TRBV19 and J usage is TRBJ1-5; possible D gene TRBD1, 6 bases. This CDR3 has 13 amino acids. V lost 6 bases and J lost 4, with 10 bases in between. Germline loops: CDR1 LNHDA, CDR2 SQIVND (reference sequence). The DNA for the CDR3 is TGTGCCAGTAGGGCAGGGGCAAATCAGCCCCAGCATTTT. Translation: CASRAGANQPQHF.

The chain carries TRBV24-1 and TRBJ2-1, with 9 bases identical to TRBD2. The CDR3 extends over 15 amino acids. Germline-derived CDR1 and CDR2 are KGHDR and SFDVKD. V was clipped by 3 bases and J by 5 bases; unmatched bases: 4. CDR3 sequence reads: CATSDSSGSNNEQFF. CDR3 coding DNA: TGTGCCACCAGTGATAGTAGCGGGAGCAACAATGAGCAGTTCTTC.

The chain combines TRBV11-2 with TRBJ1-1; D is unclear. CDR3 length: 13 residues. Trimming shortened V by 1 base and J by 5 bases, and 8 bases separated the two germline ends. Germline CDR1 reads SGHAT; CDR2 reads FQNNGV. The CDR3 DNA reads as TGTGCCAGCAGCTTAGTCGTGGAGACTGAAGCTTTCTTT. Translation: CASSLVVETEAFF.

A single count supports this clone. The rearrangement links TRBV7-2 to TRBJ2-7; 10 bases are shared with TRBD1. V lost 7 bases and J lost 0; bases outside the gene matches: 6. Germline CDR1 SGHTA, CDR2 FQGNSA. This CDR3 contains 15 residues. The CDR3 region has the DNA TGTGCCAGCACCCTGGGACAGGGGAGCTCCTACGAGCAGTACTTC. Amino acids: CASTLGQGSSYEQYF.

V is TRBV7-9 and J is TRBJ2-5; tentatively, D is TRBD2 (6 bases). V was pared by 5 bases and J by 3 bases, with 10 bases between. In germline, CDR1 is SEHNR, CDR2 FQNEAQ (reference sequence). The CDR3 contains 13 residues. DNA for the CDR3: TGTGCCAGCAGCCACGGGGGAGAAGAGACCCAGTACTTC. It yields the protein CASSHGGEETQYF.

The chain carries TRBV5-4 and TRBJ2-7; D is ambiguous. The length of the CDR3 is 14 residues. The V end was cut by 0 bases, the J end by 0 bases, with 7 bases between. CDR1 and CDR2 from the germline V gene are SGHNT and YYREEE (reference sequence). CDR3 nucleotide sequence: TGTGCCAGCAGCTTGGAGTTAGCCTCCTACGAGCAGTACTTC. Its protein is CASSLELASYEQYF.

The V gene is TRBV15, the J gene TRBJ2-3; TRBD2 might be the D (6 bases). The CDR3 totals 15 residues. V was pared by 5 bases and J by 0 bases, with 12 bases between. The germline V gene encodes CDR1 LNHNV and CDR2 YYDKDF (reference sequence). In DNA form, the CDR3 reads TGTGCCACCAGCGAGGGACTGCTGAGCACAGATACGCAGTATTTT. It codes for CATSEGLLSTDTQYF.

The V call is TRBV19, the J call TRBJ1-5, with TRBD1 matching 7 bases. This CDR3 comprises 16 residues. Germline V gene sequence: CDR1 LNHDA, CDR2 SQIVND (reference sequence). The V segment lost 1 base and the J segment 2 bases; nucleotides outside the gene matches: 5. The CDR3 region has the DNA TGTGCCAGTAGTATAGTCTTCGACAGGGGCAATCAGCCCCAGCATTTT. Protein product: CASSIVFDRGNQPQHF.

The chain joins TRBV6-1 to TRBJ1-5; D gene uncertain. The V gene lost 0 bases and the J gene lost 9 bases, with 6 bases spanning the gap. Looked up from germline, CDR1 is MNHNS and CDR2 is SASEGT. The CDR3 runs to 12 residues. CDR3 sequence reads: CASSEAGRPQHF. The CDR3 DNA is TGTGCCAGCAGTGAAGCGGGGAGGCCCCAGCATTTT.

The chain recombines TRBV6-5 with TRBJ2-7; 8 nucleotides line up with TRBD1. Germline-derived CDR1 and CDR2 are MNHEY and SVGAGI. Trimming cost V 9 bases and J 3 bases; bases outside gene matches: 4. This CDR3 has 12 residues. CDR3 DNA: TGTGCCAGTTCAGGGGGCTACTACGAGCAGTACTTC. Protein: CASSGGYYEQYF.

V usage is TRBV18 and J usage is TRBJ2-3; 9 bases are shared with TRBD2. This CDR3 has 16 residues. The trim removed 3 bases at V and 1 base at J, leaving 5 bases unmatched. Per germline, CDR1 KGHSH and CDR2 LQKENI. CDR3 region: CASSPQRGARTDTQYF. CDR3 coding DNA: TGTGCCAGCTCACCTCAGCGGGGGGCCCGCACAGATACGCAGTATTTT.

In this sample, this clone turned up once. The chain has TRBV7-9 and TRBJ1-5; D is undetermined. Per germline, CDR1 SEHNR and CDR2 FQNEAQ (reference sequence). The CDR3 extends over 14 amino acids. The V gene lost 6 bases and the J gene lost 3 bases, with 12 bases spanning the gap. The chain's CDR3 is CASSLGQSNQPQHF. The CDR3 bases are TGTGCCAGCAGTTTGGGCCAGTCCAATCAGCCCCAGCATTTT.

The CDR3 region is CASGLLNEQFF. In DNA form, the CDR3 reads TGCGCCAGCGGACTACTCAATGAGCAGTTCTTC. V gene TRBV5-1 combines with J gene TRBJ2-1; D is possibly TRBD2 (6 bases). The CDR3 has 11 residues. The V and J ends lost 7 bases and 6 bases respectively, with 8 bases between them. The V gene's germline CDR1 is SGHRS and CDR2 YFSETQ.

Here the CDR3 DNA reads TGCGCCAGCCGACTTCGGGAGGAGACCCAGTACTTC. This gives the protein CASRLREETQYF. This rearrangement joins TRBV5-1 to TRBJ2-5; weak D call: TRBD2 (6 bases). Trimming took 7 bases from V and 5 from J, leaving 12 bases between them. Germline assignment: CDR1 SGHRS and CDR2 YFSETQ. CDR3 length: 12 amino acids.

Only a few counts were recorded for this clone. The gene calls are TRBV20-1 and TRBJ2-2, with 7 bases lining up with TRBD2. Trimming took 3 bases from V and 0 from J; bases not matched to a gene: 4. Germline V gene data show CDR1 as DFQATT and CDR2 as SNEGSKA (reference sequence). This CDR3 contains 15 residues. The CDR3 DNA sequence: TGCAGTGCTAGTACTAGCGACGCGAACACCGGGGAGCTGTTTTTT. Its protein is CSASTSDANTGELFF.

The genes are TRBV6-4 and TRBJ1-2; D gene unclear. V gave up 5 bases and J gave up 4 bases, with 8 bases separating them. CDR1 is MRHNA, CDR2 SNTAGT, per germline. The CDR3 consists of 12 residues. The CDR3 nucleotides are TGTGCCAGCAGTTTCTCCAGCTATGGCTACACCTTC. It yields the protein CASSFSSYGYTF.

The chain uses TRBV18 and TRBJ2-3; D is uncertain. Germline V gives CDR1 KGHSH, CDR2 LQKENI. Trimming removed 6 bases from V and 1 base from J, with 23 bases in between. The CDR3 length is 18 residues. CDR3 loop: CASSQTLGNYGGTDTQYF. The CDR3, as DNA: TGTGCCAGCTCTCAAACCCTAGGTAACTACGGTGGCACAGATACGCAGTATTTT. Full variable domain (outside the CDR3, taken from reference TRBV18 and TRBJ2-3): NAGVMQNPRHLVRRRGQEARLRCSPMKGHSHVYWYRQLPEEGLKFMVYLQKENIIDESGMPKERFSAEFPKEGPSILRIQQVVRGDSAAYFCASSQTLGNYGGTDTQYFGPGTRLTVL.

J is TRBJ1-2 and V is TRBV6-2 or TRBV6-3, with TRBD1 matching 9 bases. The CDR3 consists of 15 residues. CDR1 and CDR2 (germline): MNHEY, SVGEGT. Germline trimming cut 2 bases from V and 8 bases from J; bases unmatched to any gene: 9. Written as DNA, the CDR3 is TGTGCCAGCAGTTACGGGGCACAGGGGGCGCACGGCTACACCTTC. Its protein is CASSYGAQGAHGYTF.

This CDR3 reads CAWSGGRTGGEKLFF. Here the CDR3 DNA reads TGTGCCTGGAGTGGGGGAAGGACAGGGGGCGAAAAACTGTTTTTT. The J gene is TRBJ1-4, the V gene TRBV30; 11 bases are shared with TRBD1. V was pared by 1 base and J by 8 bases, with 6 bases of the junction left unmatched. CDR3 length: 15 residues. Germline V gene sequence: CDR1 GTSNPN, CDR2 SVGIG (reference sequence).

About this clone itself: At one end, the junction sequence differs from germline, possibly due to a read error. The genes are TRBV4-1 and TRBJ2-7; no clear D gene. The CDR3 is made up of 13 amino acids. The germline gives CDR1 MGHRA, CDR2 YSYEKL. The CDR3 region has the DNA TGCGCCAGCAGCCAAGAAAACAGCCCTCTGGTTATCTTC. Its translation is CASSQENSPLVIF.

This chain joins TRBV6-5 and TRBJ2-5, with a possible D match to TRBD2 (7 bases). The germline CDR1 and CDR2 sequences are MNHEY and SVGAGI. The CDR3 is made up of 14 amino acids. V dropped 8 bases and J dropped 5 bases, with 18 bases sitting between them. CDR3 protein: CASQEVGGQETQYF. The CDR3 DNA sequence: TGTGCCAGCCAAGAGGTCGGGGGGCAGGAGACCCAGTACTTC.

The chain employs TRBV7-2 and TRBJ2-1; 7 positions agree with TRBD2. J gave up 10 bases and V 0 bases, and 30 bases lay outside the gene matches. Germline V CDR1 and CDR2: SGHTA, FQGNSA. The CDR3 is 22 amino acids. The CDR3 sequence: CASSLANLGGNQQLRELGEQFF. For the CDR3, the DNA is TGTGCCAGCAGCTTAGCCAACCTGGGTGGGAACCAACAGTTGCGGGAGCTAGGGGAGCAGTTCTTC.

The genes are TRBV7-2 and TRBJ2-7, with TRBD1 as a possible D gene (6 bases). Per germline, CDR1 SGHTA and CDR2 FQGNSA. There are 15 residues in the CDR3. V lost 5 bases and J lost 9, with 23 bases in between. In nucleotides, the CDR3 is TGTGCCAGCAGCGTCCTCCCAACAGGGTTTGGCGGGCAGTACTTC. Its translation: CASSVLPTGFGGQYF.

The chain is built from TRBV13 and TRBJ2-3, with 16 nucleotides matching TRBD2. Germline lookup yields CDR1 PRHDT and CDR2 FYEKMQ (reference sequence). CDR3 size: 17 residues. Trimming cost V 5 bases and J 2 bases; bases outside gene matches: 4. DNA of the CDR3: TGTGCCAGCAGCCAGGGACTAGCGGGGGGGATCACAGATACGCAGTATTTT. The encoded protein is CASSQGLAGGITDTQYF.